This T cell receptor (beta chain) was captured by sequencing in a study of T cell repertoires in cytomegalovirus infection. TCRdb redid the calling of the reads with MiXCR, one entry per CDR3 protein. The table has some 940,000 distinct CDR3 sequences, 30% to 40% seen once. With respect to this clonotype: Its antigen is not known.

Germline V gene sequence: CDR1 MDHEN, CDR2 SYDVKM. The CDR3 loop spans 15 amino acids. The J segment lost 6 bases and the V segment lost 6 bases, leaving 9 bases of the junction unmatched. The source of this sequence is a human donor in good health (CMV status not recorded). Some clones in this sample may be carry-over from other donors' samples. Sequencing used cultured CD8+ T cells from PBMCs, obtained from culture after CMV antigen stimulation. J is TRBJ2-1 and V is TRBV28, with TRBD2 matching over 9 bases. The CDR3 sequence is CASSSGTSRSNEQFF. The CDR3 DNA is TGTGCCAGCAGCTCCGGGACTAGCAGAAGCAATGAGCAGTTCTTC.